One and the same sample provided the 32 T cell receptor beta chains below, sequenced in a study of Graves' ophthalmopathy and Graves' hyperthyroidism. RNA served as the template for amplifying TCR beta CDR3 regions. Second-round multiplex PCR came after first-round RT-PCR with HTBI primers. TCRdb called the multiplex PCR reads again in MiXCR, with one record for every CDR3 protein. The sample gives 300,000 to 450,000 distinct CDR3 sequences, 17% of which show up once; about 2.4% is in the top ten. Sequencing used peripheral blood. All receptors derive from an adult woman with stable Graves' hyperthyroidism.

In this sample, this clonotype turned up many times. The chain carries TRBV6-5 and TRBJ2-5, with TRBD1 as a possible D gene (5 bases). Germline lookup yields CDR1 MNHEY and CDR2 SVGAGI. Trimming pared 2 bases from V and 5 bases from J, leaving 15 bases between. The length of the CDR3 is 15 residues. The DNA for the CDR3 is TGTGCCAGCAGTTACGCCGGGCCAGGGATGGAGACCCAGTACTTC. Amino acid sequence: CASSYAGPGMETQYF.

Remarks on this clonotype: Mismatch with germline at one junction end may stem from a read error. The rearrangement uses TRBV7-9 and TRBJ2-7; no reliable D call. The germline CDR1 and CDR2 sequences are SEHNR and FQNEAQ (reference sequence). The CDR3 covers 12 residues. As DNA, the CDR3 is TGTGCCAGCAGCTTGGAGTCATACGAGCAGTGCTTC. It translates to CASSLESYEQCF.

In this sample, this clonotype turned up many times. This chain uses TRBV28 with TRBJ1-2; perhaps TRBD1 as D (6 bases). This CDR3 is built from 15 residues. Trimming took off 6 bases at V and 4 bases at J, with 18 bases between the two ends. Germline CDR1 and CDR2: MDHEN and SYDVKM. CDR3 in amino acids: CASSRPRQALYGYTF. CDR3 DNA: TGTGCCAGCAGCCGACCTAGACAGGCCCTCTATGGCTACACCTTC.

Many counts were recorded for this clonotype. This sequence joins TRBV6-2 or TRBV6-3 and TRBJ2-5; 10 nucleotides line up with TRBD2. Losses at the gene ends were 6 bases for V and 2 bases for J; bases not matched to a gene: 18. The germline V gene encodes CDR1 MNHEY and CDR2 SVGEGT. This CDR3 comprises 19 residues. The CDR3 reads CASRGLAPPRGLWQETQYF. CDR3 DNA sequence: TGTGCCAGCAGGGGACTAGCGCCTCCTCGAGGTCTGTGGCAAGAGACCCAGTACTTC.

This clonotype was seen repeatedly, ten times or more. This chain joins TRBV10-2 and TRBJ2-5; 7 bases are shared with TRBD1. Germline-derived CDR1 and CDR2 are WSHSY and SAAADI. The CDR3 loop spans 15 amino acids. V shed 2 bases, J shed 5 bases, and the junction held 8 bases outside the gene matches. CDR3 residues: CASSEVTGFRETQYF. Here the CDR3 DNA reads TGCGCCAGCAGTGAGGTGACAGGGTTTCGCGAGACCCAGTACTTC.

This clonotype was counted at least ten times. V is TRBV7-6 and J is TRBJ2-2; D is unclear. The V end was cut by 10 bases, the J end by 3 bases, with 15 bases between. CDR1 SGHVS and CDR2 FNYEAQ come from the germline V gene. This CDR3 has 14 residues. CDR3 sequence (DNA): TGTGCCACAACTCCGACGGTTTACACCGGGGAGCTGTTTTTT. As protein: CATTPTVYTGELFF.

This clonotype was recorded many times. The V and J genes are TRBV12-3 or TRBV12-4 and TRBJ1-2; maybe TRBD1 (6 bases). V was trimmed by 6 bases and J by 4 bases, leaving 9 bases between them. The CDR3 has 12 residues. As DNA, the CDR3 is TGTGCCAGCAGGACAGGCTTCTATGGCTACACCTTC. Protein sequence: CASRTGFYGYTF.

The sample holds many counts of this clonotype. This rearrangement joins TRBV7-2 to TRBJ1-2; TRBD1 might be the D (5 bases). Trimming took off 3 bases at V and 0 bases at J, with 8 bases between the two ends. Germline V gene data show CDR1 as SGHTA and CDR2 as FQGNSA. The CDR3 is 14 residues long. The CDR3 here is CASSLGTSNYGYTF. For the CDR3, the DNA is TGTGCCAGCAGCTTGGGGACGTCTAACTATGGCTACACCTTC.

Ten or more counts support this clonotype. This chain connects TRBV20-1 to TRBJ1-2, with D perhaps matching TRBD1 (5 bases). Trimming shortened V by 1 base and J by 2 bases, and 17 bases separated the two germline ends. The CDR3 totals 16 residues. Germline V CDR1 and CDR2: DFQATT, SNEGSKA (reference sequence). The CDR3 spells CSARVFLTDTNYGYTF. CDR3 sequence (DNA): TGCAGTGCTAGAGTGTTCCTAACGGACACGAACTATGGCTACACCTTC.

At least ten counts were recorded for this clonotype. The rearrangement uses TRBV20-1 and TRBJ2-7; the match to TRBD2 covers 12 bases. The trim removed 6 bases at V and 2 bases at J, leaving 17 bases unmatched. Germline loops: CDR1 DFQATT, CDR2 SNEGSKA (reference sequence). This CDR3 comprises 18 residues. The CDR3 DNA reads TGCAGTGCGGTGGGACTAGCGGGTCGAGTTCGGGATACCTACGAGCAGTACTTC. It yields the protein CSAVGLAGRVRDTYEQYF.

This clonotype was counted many times. The chain has TRBV20-1 and TRBJ2-7, with 8 positions matching TRBD2. The CDR3 consists of 14 residues. V shed 7 bases, J shed 3 bases, and the junction held 11 bases outside the gene matches. The germline V gene encodes CDR1 DFQATT and CDR2 SNEGSKA (reference sequence). DNA of the CDR3: TGCAGTGATGCAGGCGGGAGGAACGGCTACGAGCAGTACTTC. Protein sequence: CSDAGGRNGYEQYF.

This clonotype has a handful of counts. The rearrangement joins TRBV11-2 to TRBJ1-1; maybe TRBD1 (5 bases). The CDR3 length is 13 residues. Per germline, CDR1 SGHAT and CDR2 FQNNGV. With 5 bases removed from V and 11 bases from J, the gap between germline ends came to 18 bases. CDR3 loop: CASSPEERGLAFF. Here the CDR3 DNA reads TGTGCCAGCAGCCCCGAGGAGAGGGGTTTGGCTTTCTTT.

This clonotype was recorded once. A clone one base away is much larger, so this may be a read error. The V call is TRBV27, the J call TRBJ2-7, with D perhaps TRBD2 (6 bases). The V gene's germline CDR1 is MNHEY and CDR2 SMNVEV (reference sequence). CDR3 length: 14 residues. Trimming cost V 3 bases and J 5 bases, with 14 bases left between them. The CDR3, as DNA: TGTGCCAGCAGTTTGGGCGGGGCCCTCGACGAGCAGTACTTC. It yields the protein CASSLGGALDEQYF.

This clonotype was recorded many times. The chain combines TRBV15 with TRBJ2-2; the match to TRBD2 covers 7 bases. Germline lookup yields CDR1 LNHNV and CDR2 YYDKDF (reference sequence). The CDR3 loop spans 16 amino acids. Trimming at V came to 2 bases and at J to 5 bases, leaving 8 bases not matched to a gene. The CDR3 coding sequence is TGTGCCACCAGCAGAAAAAGGACTAGTCGGACCGGGGAGCTGTTTTTT. Residues: CATSRKRTSRTGELFF.

This clonotype was seen only a few times. Germline is not matched at one junction end, which may reflect a read error. The genes are TRBV5-1 and TRBJ2-2, with D perhaps matching TRBD1 or TRBD2 (5 bases each). The germline V gene encodes CDR1 SGHRS and CDR2 YFSETQ. The CDR3 has 14 amino acids. The CDR3 sequence: CASISGIDTGELLF. The CDR3 bases are TGCGCCAGCATCTCAGGGATCGACACCGGGGAGCTGTTGTTT.

This clonotype came up many times. This rearrangement joins TRBV20-1 to TRBJ2-5, with TRBD2 as a possible D gene (6 bases). The V gene's germline CDR1 is DFQATT and CDR2 SNEGSKA (reference sequence). This CDR3 region has 13 residues. V lost 1 base, J lost 2 bases, and 8 bases lay in between. CDR3 sequence reads: CSARVADQETQYF. The CDR3, as DNA: TGCAGTGCTAGAGTAGCGGATCAAGAGACCCAGTACTTC.

This clonotype came up many times. The CDR3 is CASSLQDREETEAFF. DNA for the CDR3: TGCGCCAGCAGCCTTCAGGACAGGGAAGAAACTGAAGCTTTCTTT. The chain is built from TRBV4-1 and TRBJ1-1; 8 bases map to TRBD1. The CDR3 consists of 15 residues. V was clipped by 4 bases and J by 5 bases; unmatched bases: 9. The germline V gene has CDR1 MGHRA and CDR2 YSYEKL.

Details on this clonotype: Being one base from a much bigger clone, this may be a read error. The rearrangement links TRBV20-1 to TRBJ2-2, with TRBD2 matching over 11 bases. The germline V gene has CDR1 DFQATT and CDR2 SNEGSKA (reference sequence). This CDR3 is 17 amino acids long. This chain's CDR3 is CSAQTGLADPNTGELCF. In nucleotides, the CDR3 is TGCAGTGCTCAGACGGGACTAGCGGACCCGAACACCGGGGAGCTGTGTTTT.

The table lists this clonotype with many counts. The DNA for the CDR3 is TGTGCCAGCACCACGACAGGGAATTTCTACGAGCAGTACTTC. Encoded protein: CASTTTGNFYEQYF. The chain combines TRBV27 with TRBJ2-7; TRBD1 matches 7 bases. V dropped 7 bases and J dropped 3; count of bases not matched to a gene: 9. The CDR3 spans 14 residues. Germline V gene data show CDR1 as MNHEY and CDR2 as SMNVEV (reference sequence).

With respect to this clonotype: An end of the junction does not agree with germline; a read error may underlie this. The chain links TRBV11-1 to TRBJ2-6; D is tentatively TRBD1 or TRBD2 (6 bases each). The CDR3 runs to 16 residues. Per the germline V gene, CDR1 is SGHAT and CDR2 is FQDESV (reference sequence). CDR3 sequence: CASSSYGGSGANVLSF. The CDR3 DNA reads TGTGCCAGCAGCTCCTACGGGGGCTCTGGGGCCAACGTCCTGAGTTTC.

Remarks on this clonotype: A clone one base away is much larger, so this may be a read error. This chain links TRBV25-1 with TRBJ2-6; no clear D gene. The length of the CDR3 is 13 residues. Germline CDR1 is MGHDK and CDR2 is SYGVNS. V dropped 7 bases and J dropped 0 bases, with 4 bases sitting between them. The CDR3 sequence is CASKNSGANVLTF. CDR3 nucleotide sequence: TGTGCCAGCAAGAACTCTGGGGCCAACGTCCTGACTTTC.

The chain recombines TRBV20-1 with TRBJ2-7, with D tentatively TRBD2 (6 bases). The CDR3 has 16 residues. V was pared by 2 bases and J by 2 bases, with 19 bases between. The germline gives CDR1 DFQATT, CDR2 SNEGSKA (reference sequence). CDR3 coding DNA: TGCAGTGCTAGAACCGCTTGGAGGGACTTCGCCTACGAGCAGTACTTC. This gives the protein CSARTAWRDFAYEQYF.

The rearrangement links TRBV28 to TRBJ1-1, with 10 bases identical to TRBD1. Germline V gene lookup returns CDR1 MDHEN and CDR2 SYDVKM. The V gene end was trimmed by 6 bases and the J gene end by 5 bases; junction bases not matched to a gene: 12. The length of the CDR3 is 16 residues. The CDR3 DNA is TGTGCCAGCAGCCACCGGGACAGGGGTTTCCGGACTGAAGCTTTCTTT. Its protein product is CASSHRDRGFRTEAFF.

As to this clonotype: One end of the junction varies from germline; a read error may be responsible. The rearrangement uses TRBV15 and TRBJ1-6; a weak D match, TRBD1 (6 bases). Germline loops: CDR1 LNHNV, CDR2 YYDKDF (reference sequence). The CDR3 has 13 amino acids. The CDR3 coding sequence is TGTGCCACCTGCGGAACAGGGTTTTCACACCTCCACTTT. Residues: CATCGTGFSHLHF.

This clonotype has only a few counts. The chain employs TRBV11-2 and TRBJ2-3; 11 nucleotides agree with TRBD2. With V trimmed by 5 bases and J by 6 bases, 10 bases remained unmatched. Germline V gene sequence: CDR1 SGHAT, CDR2 FQNNGV. The CDR3 loop spans 16 amino acids. In DNA form, the CDR3 reads TGTGCCAGCAGCCCTCTAGCGGGAGGTGAGGCGGATACGCAGTATTTT. It codes for CASSPLAGGEADTQYF.

This clonotype came up many times. V gene TRBV7-2 combines with J gene TRBJ2-2; D is unclear. The CDR3 covers 14 residues. V dropped 0 bases and J dropped 6 bases, with 8 bases sitting between them. From germline, CDR1 is SGHTA and CDR2 FQGNSA. CDR3 DNA sequence: TGTGCCAGCAGCTTAGCCCGAGCGTCCGGGGAGCTGTTTTTT. Its protein is CASSLARASGELFF.

In its sample, this clonotype was seen many times. V and J are TRBV30 and TRBJ2-7; perhaps TRBD1 as D (6 bases). Germline loops: CDR1 GTSNPN, CDR2 SVGIG (reference sequence). CDR3 length equals 12 residues. Trimming left V 2 bases short and J 7 bases short, with 12 bases between. The CDR3 is CAWSSQGKEQYF. CDR3 nucleotide sequence: TGTGCCTGGAGTTCACAGGGAAAGGAGCAGTACTTC.

This clonotype was recorded many times. This chain joins TRBV12-3 or TRBV12-4 and TRBJ1-5; 7 bases align to TRBD1. V lost 5 bases, J lost 0 bases, and 7 bases stayed unmatched. The CDR3 has 16 residues. The CDR3 loop reads CASSPRDRHSNQPQHF. The DNA of the CDR3 is TGTGCCAGCAGTCCGAGGGACAGACATAGCAATCAGCCCCAGCATTTT.

This clonotype was detected many times. The J gene is TRBJ1-5, the V gene TRBV4-2, with 8 bases identical to TRBD1. The CDR3 covers 15 residues. Germline V CDR1 and CDR2: LGHNA, YNFKEQ. V was clipped by 6 bases and J by 5 bases; unmatched bases: 9. As DNA, the CDR3 is TGTGCCAGCAGTCAACACGCAGGGGGCGATCAGCCCCAGCATTTT. Its protein is CASSQHAGGDQPQHF.

In its sample, this clonotype was seen many times. The chain recombines TRBV6-5 with TRBJ1-2, with TRBD1 matching 11 bases. Germline loops: CDR1 MNHEY, CDR2 SVGAGI. V lost 7 bases, J lost 2 bases, and 3 bases stayed unmatched. This CDR3 is 14 amino acids long. The CDR3 here is CASTGTGGNYGYTF. The CDR3, as DNA: TGTGCCAGCACCGGGACAGGGGGGAACTATGGCTACACCTTC.

The chain couples TRBV14 to TRBJ2-3; perhaps TRBD1 as D (6 bases). The V gene's germline CDR1 is SGHDN and CDR2 FVKESK. The V and J ends lost 5 bases and 2 bases respectively, with 14 bases between them. The CDR3 runs 15 residues. The CDR3 DNA follows: TGTGCCAGCAGCGTCGGAACAGGGCTCACAGATACGCAGTATTTT. This codes for CASSVGTGLTDTQYF.

The chain couples TRBV6-2 or TRBV6-3 to TRBJ1-1; tentatively, D is TRBD1 (6 bases). Per the germline V gene, CDR1 is MNHEY and CDR2 is SVGEGT. CDR3 length: 16 residues. The ends were cut back, 2 bases at V and 3 bases at J, with 16 bases in the middle. The CDR3 protein is CASSYGLSRGYTEAFF. The CDR3 DNA reads as TGTGCCAGCAGTTACGGTCTGAGCAGGGGATACACTGAAGCTTTCTTT.